These T cell receptor beta chains were read from a single sample in a study of T-cell memory formation after mild COVID-19. MiXCR, applied by TCRdb to the 5' RACE reads, yields one record per CDR3 protein. The data hold fewer than 90,000 distinct CDR3 sequences, with around 13% observed a single time. Source material: PBMCs or a T cell subset sorted from them (not recorded which). The source of these receptors is a young man who had mild COVID-19 (a few samples of this study predate the infection). Cell type and time point are not known. Each CDR3 is given with its conserved first and last residue. Each record gives: D gene, clone size, J gene, V gene, CDR3 DNA, CDR3 protein. A D gene is named only where the DNA matches it firmly. Part of the rows lack a size; the others show once, few, many or a class for expanded clones.

D gene: -; clone size: -; J gene: TRBJ1-5; V gene: TRBV12-3/TRBV12-4; CDR3 DNA: TGTGCCAGCTCCACCAGGGTTAGCAATCAGCCCCAGCATTTT; CDR3 protein: CASSTRVSNQPQHF
D gene: -; clone size: many; J gene: TRBJ2-1; V gene: TRBV7-6; CDR3 DNA: TGTGCCAGCAGCTTCGCCGGGGATGAGCAGTTCTTC; CDR3 protein: CASSFAGDEQFF
D gene: -; clone size: few; J gene: TRBJ1-4; V gene: TRBV11-2; CDR3 DNA: TGTGCCAGCAGCTATTACCCCAGCGCTAATGAAAAACTGTTTTTT; CDR3 protein: CASSYYPSANEKLFF
D gene: TRBD1; clone size: -; J gene: TRBJ2-1; V gene: TRBV7-9; CDR3 DNA: TGTGCCAGCAGCCGAGGGACAGACAATGAGCAGTTCTTC; CDR3 protein: CASSRGTDNEQFF
D gene: -; clone size: few; J gene: TRBJ2-7; V gene: TRBV5-1; CDR3 DNA: TGCGCCAGCAGCTTGGACGACTCCATTGACGAGCAGTACTTC; CDR3 protein: CASSLDDSIDEQYF
D gene: -; clone size: once; J gene: TRBJ1-1; V gene: TRBV7-9; CDR3 DNA: TGTGCCAGCAGCTTAGCCCTGGGGCAGGGGTCAGCTTTCTTT; CDR3 protein: CASSLALGQGSAFF
D gene: -; clone size: few; J gene: TRBJ1-1; V gene: TRBV12-3/TRBV12-4; CDR3 DNA: TGTGCCAGCAGTTTGGAGACATCGAACACTGAAGCTTTCTTT; CDR3 protein: CASSLETSNTEAFF
D gene: -; clone size: -; J gene: TRBJ1-1; V gene: TRBV4-1; CDR3 DNA: TGCGCCAGCAGCCAAAGAACACAGAACACTGAAGCTTTCTTT; CDR3 protein: CASSQRTQNTEAFF
D gene: -; clone size: few; J gene: TRBJ1-1; V gene: TRBV5-6; CDR3 DNA: TGTGCCAGCAGAGGACTCGAGGCTGAAGCTTTCTTT; CDR3 protein: CASRGLEAEAFF
D gene: -; clone size: few; J gene: TRBJ2-5; V gene: TRBV7-2; CDR3 DNA: TGTGCCAGCAGCTTAGTGTCCCGAGCTAGCGAGACCCAGTACTTC; CDR3 protein: CASSLVSRASETQYF